The clone carrying this T cell receptor (beta chain) was seen more than once but under ten times. Looked up from germline, CDR1 is DFQATT and CDR2 is SNEGSKA (reference sequence). This CDR3 contains 15 residues. With 6 bases removed from V and 1 base from J, the gap between germline ends came to 16 bases. The record originates from a study of early T cells in non-severe SARS-CoV-2 infection. Across the whole study: The sequenced material was bulk RNA from unsorted whole blood, and its chains were unpaired.

Individually, cDNA molecules had unique molecular identifiers attached to them. TCRdb processed the 5' RACE reads anew with MiXCR; each CDR3 protein has one entry. The sample lists fewer than 50,000 distinct CDR3 sequences, roughly 7.3% occurring once. Sequencing input: whole blood. The TCR originated in an adult who was a healthcare worker with PCR-confirmed SARS-CoV-2 infection or an uninfected control (not recorded which). This chain connects TRBV20-1 to TRBJ2-4; D could derive from TRBD1 or TRBD2 (5 bases each). CDR3 nucleotides: TGCAGTGCCGGGACGTCGGGGATTGCCAAAAACATTCAGTACTTC. This sequence encodes CSAGTSGIAKNIQYF.